This entry features one T cell receptor (beta chain) sequence. The antigen this receptor binds is unknown. No base quality information exists; no much larger clone differs at one position. The CDR3 regions of human TCRbeta chains were analyzed by immunosequencing. In the original analysis: TCRs in the repertoires were matched against a reference library of SARS-CoV-2-specific TCRs that had been generated with the MIRA antigen-specificity platform. Breadth meant the fraction of unique TCRs that were SARS-CoV-2-associated, whereas depth meant the fraction of total T cells that were SARS-CoV-2-associated. Each spike-specific TCR was assigned to its reactive spike region and to a CD4 or CD8 class using the MIRA data. Log10-transformed breadth and depth values were compared by one-way ANOVA with Sidak's multiple comparisons tests. TCRdb re-hosts the immuneACCESS table, in-frame sequences only. Its copies lack some clones; in the studies checked, an unresolved V gene accounts for under half of them, and the cause for the rest is not known. V and J calls and clone size are copied from that table; D and trimming were computed from the DNA. The sample profile shows tens of thousands of clones; roughly 90% of them were found once. The ten largest clones add up to less than 3% of the sample.

This record comes from a study of T cell responses to AZD1222 COVID-19 vaccine (TCRdb year 2021). Broadly, across the study: TCR sequencing covered roughly 230 trial participants: 207 given two doses of AZD1222 and about 26 given two doses of MenACWY control vaccine. Trial participants were enrolled by age into subgroups of 18-55, 56-69 and 70-plus years, and around 150, 29 and 61 TCR-sequenced participants, respectively, were included in these subgroups.

What this sample's time point label stands for: about 28 days (+/-7) after the second vaccine dose. AZD1222 recipients given second doses at about 4 weeks or at about 12 weeks were pooled, since spike-specific TCR depth and breadth were not found to differ between the two schedules. Vaccinee samples were obtained from the UK trials COV001 and COV002, which included a single-blind randomized controlled phase 2/3 trial of AZD1222 (ChAdOx1 nCoV-19) in healthy adults. For TCRbeta chain sequencing, PBMC samples from trial participants were taken at day 0 and at day 28 after the second dose. Results the study describes overall, beyond this receptor: After two AZD1222 doses, both the breadth and the depth of spike-specific TCRs were significantly higher than at day 0 and than in MenACWY recipients. Because no day 14 peak-response samples were available, the repertoires could be characterized only after the peak T cell response. Reportedly, almost half of the unique spike-specific TCRs recognized epitopes lying outside the regions that are mutated in the B.1.351 and B.1.1.7 variants. Conclusions about previously exposed vaccinees were limited because only six AZD1222 recipients were SARS-CoV-2 seropositive at baseline. In the small 56-69-year group, the increase in depth fell short of significance, most likely because of low power. Participants were mostly white British and included more females than males, and it was suggested by the authors that clonal diversity may have been underestimated. Vaccine-associated CD4 TCRs spanned the whole spike protein, with dominant responses in regions 160-218 and 743-854.

CDR3 length: 15 amino acids, cysteine to phenylalanine. This entry keeps only the CDR3 DNA: 45 bases, framed from base 1. CDR1 LNHDA and CDR2 SQIVND are derived from the germline V gene (reference sequence). After removal of 3 bases from V and 4 bases from J, the junction retains 4 bases not matched to a gene. The rearranged segments are TRBV19 and TRBJ2-1, and TRBD2 matches 9 of the central bases. The sequencing used peripheral blood, collected 28 days after the second AZD1222 dose. This sequence originates from an adult who received the AZD1222 COVID-19 vaccine. The DNA reads TGTGCCAGTAGTATTCGCAGCGGGAGGTACAATGAGCAGTTCTTC. This gives the protein CASSIRSGRYNEQFF.